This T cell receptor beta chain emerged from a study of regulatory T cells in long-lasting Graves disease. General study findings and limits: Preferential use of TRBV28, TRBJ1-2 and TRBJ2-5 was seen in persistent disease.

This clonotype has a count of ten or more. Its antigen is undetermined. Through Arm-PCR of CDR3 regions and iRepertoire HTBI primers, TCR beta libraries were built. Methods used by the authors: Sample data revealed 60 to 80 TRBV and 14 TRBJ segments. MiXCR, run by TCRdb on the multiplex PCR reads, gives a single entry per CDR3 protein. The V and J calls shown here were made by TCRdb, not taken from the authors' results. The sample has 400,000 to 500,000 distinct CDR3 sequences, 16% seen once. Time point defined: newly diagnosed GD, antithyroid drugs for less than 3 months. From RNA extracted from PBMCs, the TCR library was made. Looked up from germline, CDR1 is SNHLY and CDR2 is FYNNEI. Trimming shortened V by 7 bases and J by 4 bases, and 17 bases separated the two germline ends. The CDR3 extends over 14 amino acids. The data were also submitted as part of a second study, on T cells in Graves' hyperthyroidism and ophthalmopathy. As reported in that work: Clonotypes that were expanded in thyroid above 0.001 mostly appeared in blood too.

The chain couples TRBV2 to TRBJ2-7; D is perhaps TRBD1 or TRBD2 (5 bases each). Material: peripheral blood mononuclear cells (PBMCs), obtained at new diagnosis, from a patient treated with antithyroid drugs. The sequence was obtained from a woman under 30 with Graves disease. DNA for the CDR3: TGTGCCAGCACGAAGGGACCCCTCTCGTACGAGCAGTACTTC. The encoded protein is CASTKGPLSYEQYF.